Sequencing of this T cell receptor beta chain was carried out in a study of blood T cells in healthy people across ages. For the second PCR, which ran for about 6 to 12 cycles, a sample-barcoded 5' primer and a J-beta primer mix were used. Using its own MiXCR run on the 5' RACE reads, TCRdb lists one record per CDR3 protein. This sample carries about 670,000 distinct CDR3 sequences, around 41% of them seen once, and the ten largest clones take about 30%. V was pared by 1 base and J by 7 bases, with 11 bases between. CDR1 is SGHVS, CDR2 FQNEAQ, per germline. The CDR3 is 15 residues long. Investigators took around 11 milliliters of peripheral blood from every donor.

Material for sequencing was blood. The sequence derives from a man aged 80 or over in good health. The V call is TRBV7-8, the J call TRBJ1-6, with a weak D call TRBD1 (5 bases). This CDR3 is CASSLGRANNSPLHF. The CDR3 region has the DNA TGTGCCAGCAGCTTAGGCAGGGCAAACAATTCACCCCTCCACTTT.